A single sample gave rise to the 3 T cell receptor beta chains below, sequenced in a study of shared T cell receptors in the human thymus. Measured with immunoSEQ multiplex PCR; TCRdb has only the in-frame clones, and not every one. The sample lists roughly 410,000 clones; 95% were seen once. Sequences were obtained from thymocytes. Every receptor here comes from a human donor.

The CDR3 reads CASSLLPGTGNTEAFF. The CDR3 DNA reads TGTGCCAGCAGTCTCCTACCCGGGACAGGGAACACTGAAGCTTTCTTT. The J gene is TRBJ1-1, the V gene TRBV28; TRBD1 aligns across 8 bases. The germline V gene encodes CDR1 MDHEN and CDR2 SYDVKM. The CDR3 has 16 amino acids. V lost 5 bases, J lost 1 base, and 9 bases stayed unmatched.

The chain combines TRBV19 with TRBJ2-5; 11 positions match TRBD1. The J segment lost 5 bases and the V segment lost 4 bases, leaving 6 bases of the junction unmatched. CDR3 length equals 15 residues. Germline CDR1 LNHDA, CDR2 SQIVND (reference sequence). CDR3 residues: CASSTRTGGMETQYF. CDR3 in DNA: TGTGCCAGTAGTACTAGGACAGGGGGCATGGAGACCCAGTACTTC.

The genes are TRBV27 and TRBJ1-5; 10 nucleotides line up with TRBD1. The trim removed 5 bases at V and 6 bases at J, leaving 7 bases unmatched. CDR3 length: 15 amino acids. Germline V CDR1 and CDR2: MNHEY, SMNVEV (reference sequence). The CDR3 DNA sequence: TGTGCCAGCAGTGCCCGGACAGGGGGAGGTCAGCCCCAGCATTTT. Translating it yields CASSARTGGGQPQHF.